The 21 T cell receptor beta chains below come from one sample, sequenced in a study of T cells in Graves' hyperthyroidism and ophthalmopathy. The CDR3 regions of TCR beta were amplified from RNA transcripts. The HTBI primer set served for first-round RT-PCR of the TCR CDR3. TCRdb re-derived calls from the multiplex PCR reads in MiXCR, one entry per CDR3 protein. The table has 660,000 or so distinct CDR3 sequences, just under 45% seen once. The sequencing sample was made of peripheral blood or thyroid tissue (not recorded which). Source of these receptors: an adult man with Graves' disease, either hyperthyroidism or ophthalmopathy (not recorded which).

This clonotype was detected a few times. The chain links TRBV29-1 to TRBJ1-4, with D tentatively TRBD1 (5 bases). The CDR3 totals 15 residues. Germline loops: CDR1 SQVTM, CDR2 ANQGSEA. Trimming removed 5 bases at V and 5 bases at J, with 18 bases between. CDR3 loop: CSVLPQGSENEKLFF. The CDR3 nucleotides read TGCAGCGTTCTACCCCAGGGATCCGAGAATGAAAAACTGTTTTTT.

Note on this clonotype: Its ends do not fully match the called genes, so a read error is possible. The chain links TRBV10-3 to TRBJ2-6; D is unresolved. The germline gives CDR1 ENHRY, CDR2 SYGVKD. The CDR3 length is 13 residues. This CDR3 reads CAIKVGGTNVLTF. The CDR3 DNA reads TGTGCCATCAAGGTCGGTGGGACCAACGTCCTGACTTTC.

As to this clonotype: A much larger clonotype is one base distant, so this may be a read error. V usage is TRBV10-3 and J usage is TRBJ1-2, with D perhaps TRBD1 (6 bases). The CDR3 has 15 residues. Trimming cost V 0 bases and J 4 bases, with 12 bases left between them. Per the germline V gene, CDR1 is ENHRY and CDR2 is SYGVKD. The CDR3 DNA follows: TGTGCCATCAGTGAGTCTGGGGGGGCGGCCTATGGCTACACCTTC. As protein: CAISESGGAAYGYTF.

At least ten counts were recorded for this clonotype. V is TRBV20-1 and J is TRBJ2-7; 11 bases agree with TRBD2. The germline gives CDR1 DFQATT, CDR2 SNEGSKA (reference sequence). The CDR3 is made up of 16 amino acids. V dropped 5 bases and J dropped 1; count of bases not matched to a gene: 10. CDR3 sequence: CSAAGTSGRSSYEQYF. The CDR3 DNA reads as TGCAGTGCTGCCGGGACTAGCGGAAGATCTTCCTACGAGCAGTACTTC.

The chain combines TRBV10-2 with TRBJ1-5, with 8 bases lining up with TRBD1. The V and J ends lost 5 bases and 2 bases, in that order; junction bases with no gene match: 5. The CDR3 runs 15 residues. The germline V gene has CDR1 WSHSY and CDR2 SAAADI. CDR3 sequence: CASSMDRVGNQPQHF. The CDR3 DNA sequence: TGCGCCAGCAGTATGGACAGGGTGGGCAATCAGCCCCAGCATTTT.

This clonotype was counted many times. This chain uses TRBV10-3 with TRBJ1-5, with TRBD1 matching over 9 bases. CDR1 is ENHRY, CDR2 SYGVKD, per germline. The V gene end was trimmed by 3 bases and the J gene end by 4 bases; junction bases not matched to a gene: 4. The CDR3 is 15 residues long. The CDR3 spells CAISDPDRGNQPQHF. As DNA, the CDR3 is TGTGCCATCAGTGATCCGGACAGGGGAAATCAGCCCCAGCATTTT.

This clonotype was found a few times. V is TRBV29-1 and J is TRBJ1-1; the D gene is possibly TRBD1 (5 bases). This CDR3 region has 13 residues. Germline CDR1 SQVTM, CDR2 ANQGSEA. The ends were cut back, 4 bases at V and 3 bases at J, with 12 bases in the middle. CDR3 region: CSVARAPYTEAFF. The CDR3, as DNA: TGCAGCGTTGCCAGGGCACCATACACTGAAGCTTTCTTT.

This clonotype was counted only a few times. CDR3 coding DNA: TGTGCCAGCAGCCAAGAGAAGCGGGGGGGGCCAGAGACCCAGTACTTC. Residues: CASSQEKRGGPETQYF. The rearrangement links TRBV4-2 to TRBJ2-5, with 10 bases that match TRBD2. The CDR3 spans 16 residues. With V trimmed by 0 bases and J by 4 bases, 5 bases remained unmatched. Germline V gene data show CDR1 as LGHNA and CDR2 as YNFKEQ.

As for this clonotype: An end of the junction does not agree with germline; a read error may underlie this. V and J are TRBV10-2 and TRBJ2-6; 8 bases are shared with TRBD1. Germline CDR1 and CDR2: WSHSY and SAAADI. CDR3 length: 16 residues. The CDR3 region is CAIGQDRAPGANVLTF. The CDR3 nucleotides read TGTGCCATCGGGCAGGACAGGGCGCCTGGGGCCAACGTCCTGACTTTC.

The chain combines TRBV5-5 with TRBJ1-2; D gene ambiguous. Germline lookup yields CDR1 SGHKS and CDR2 YYEKEE (reference sequence). The V end was cut by 1 base, the J end by 0 bases, with 7 bases between. The CDR3 has 14 amino acids. The chain's CDR3 is CASSLRVANYGYTF. The CDR3 region has the DNA TGTGCCAGCAGCTTGAGGGTAGCTAACTATGGCTACACCTTC.

This clonotype was counted a few times. The chain uses TRBV6-6 and TRBJ2-7; TRBD2 matches at 7 bases. In germline, CDR1 is MNHNY, CDR2 SVGAGI (reference sequence). This CDR3 spans 14 amino acids. V was pared by 4 bases and J by 1 base, with 4 bases of the junction left unmatched. CDR3 coding DNA: TGTGCCAGCAGTTCTAGCGGCCCTTCCTACGAGCAGTACTTC. It yields the protein CASSSSGPSYEQYF.

The CDR3 sequence: CATSATSLAGGEGTQYF. DNA for the CDR3: TGTGCCACCAGTGCTACCTCCCTAGCGGGGGGAGAGGGGACCCAGTACTTC. The chain joins TRBV24-1 to TRBJ2-5, with TRBD2 matching over 11 bases. Per germline, CDR1 KGHDR and CDR2 SFDVKD. The V and J ends lost 5 bases and 7 bases, in that order; junction bases with no gene match: 14. The CDR3 is 17 residues long.

The chain is built from TRBV9 and TRBJ1-2; D is unclear. V dropped 2 bases and J dropped 4 bases, with 6 bases sitting between them. The CDR3 runs to 12 residues. Germline V gene sequence: CDR1 SGDLS, CDR2 YYNGEE. CDR3 loop: CASSVGTYGYTF. The CDR3 nucleotides are TGTGCCAGCAGCGTCGGCACCTATGGCTACACCTTC.

This clonotype was counted many times. V usage is TRBV2 and J usage is TRBJ1-3; no firm D call. The CDR3 is 14 residues long. Trimming cost V 2 bases and J 2 bases, with 7 bases left between them. Germline loops: CDR1 SNHLY, CDR2 FYNNEI. The CDR3, as DNA: TGTGCCAGCAGTGAATCACGGGCTGGAAACACCATATATTTT. Translated, it gives CASSESRAGNTIYF.

This clonotype was seen at least ten times. The chain uses TRBV7-8 and TRBJ1-6; D remains unclear. The CDR3 is 14 residues long. The germline gives CDR1 SGHVS, CDR2 FQNEAQ. With 1 base removed from V and 7 bases from J, the gap between germline ends came to 8 bases. The CDR3: CASSLGNGNSPLHF. The CDR3 DNA is TGTGCCAGCAGCTTAGGGAATGGGAATTCACCCCTCCACTTT.

This clonotype was seen a single time. A much larger clonotype is one base distant, so this may be a read error. The chain uses TRBV7-2 and TRBJ2-7; weak D call: TRBD2 (5 bases). The CDR3 covers 14 residues. Germline CDR1 reads SGHTA; CDR2 reads FQGNSA. V was pared by 5 bases and J by 0 bases, with 11 bases between. CDR3 bases: TGTGCCAGCAGCCTCCAGACTAACTCCTACGAGCAGTACTTC. Translation gives CASSLQTNSYEQYF. Variable domain in full (rest from reference TRBV7-2 and TRBJ2-7): GAGVSQSPSNKVTEKGKDVELRCDPISGHTALYWYRQSLGQGLEFLIYFQGNSAPDKSGLPSDRFSAERTGGSVSTLTIQRTQQEDSAVYLCASSLQTNSYEQYFGPGTRLTVT.

This clonotype has only one observation. The gene calls are TRBV19 and TRBJ1-1, with a possible D match to TRBD1 (5 bases). The CDR3 contains 15 residues. Trimming left V 7 bases short and J 4 bases short, with 19 bases between. CDR1 and CDR2 (germline): LNHDA, SQIVND (reference sequence). The CDR3 nucleotides read TGTGCCAGTAACCCCTTCTGGCAGGGTCCCACTGAAGCTTTCTTT. This gives the protein CASNPFWQGPTEAFF.

This clonotype appeared a few times. The chain links TRBV6-6 to TRBJ1-5, with TRBD1 matching over 7 bases. V lost 6 bases to trimming and J lost 1 base; unmatched junction nucleotides: 6. CDR3 length: 15 amino acids. The germline V gene has CDR1 MNHNY and CDR2 SVGAGI (reference sequence). DNA for the CDR3: TGTGCCAGCAGGAAGGGGACAGTAAGCAATCAGCCCCAGCATTTT. Translation gives CASRKGTVSNQPQHF.

In its sample, this clonotype was seen a few times. This chain joins TRBV7-2 and TRBJ1-6, with no clear D. Deletions cut 1 base from V and 2 bases from J, with 6 bases between. The germline CDR1 and CDR2 sequences are SGHTA and FQGNSA. The CDR3 spans 15 residues. For the CDR3, the DNA is TGTGCCAGCAGCTTAGGGGCAGCCTATAATTCACCCCTCCACTTT. Translation gives CASSLGAAYNSPLHF.

This clonotype turned up a few times. The V call is TRBV29-1, the J call TRBJ2-7; D is undetermined. The CDR3 consists of 12 residues. Germline values: CDR1 SQVTM, CDR2 ANQGSEA. The V end was cut by 2 bases, the J end by 2 bases, with 7 bases between. CDR3 in amino acids: CSVEMMAYEQYF. CDR3 bases: TGCAGCGTTGAAATGATGGCCTACGAGCAGTACTTC.

This clonotype was observed at least ten times. The rearrangement uses TRBV6-5 and TRBJ1-1; maybe TRBD1 (6 bases). Germline CDR1 reads MNHEY; CDR2 reads SVGAGI. V was cut by 5 bases and J by 1 base, with 14 bases left in between. The CDR3 is 15 amino acids. CDR3 amino acids: CASSLTPGQNTEAFF. The DNA of the CDR3 is TGTGCCAGCAGTCTAACCCCGGGACAGAACACTGAAGCTTTCTTT.